A single sample is the source of the 20 T cell receptor beta chains below, sequenced in a study of T cell responses to AZD1222 COVID-19 vaccine. Only in-frame clones appear in the TCRdb table, and some are missing; sequencing was by immunoSEQ multiplex PCR. Of about 150,000 clones listed, 93% are singletons. This sample comprised peripheral blood, obtained on day 0 of AZD1222 vaccination. The receptors originated from an adult in good health.

V gene TRBV19 combines with J gene TRBJ1-6; 10 nucleotides match TRBD1. The CDR3 has 18 residues. The germline gives CDR1 LNHDA, CDR2 SQIVND (reference sequence). V was clipped by 3 bases and J by 6 bases; unmatched bases: 11. The CDR3 loop is CASSMNYGTGVVNSPLHF. The CDR3 nucleotides are TGTGCCAGTAGTATGAACTACGGGACAGGGGTTGTTAATTCACCCCTCCACTTT.

The table lists this clone with a count of one. V usage is TRBV4-2 and J usage is TRBJ2-1; 9 bases fit TRBD2. The germline gives CDR1 LGHNA, CDR2 YNFKEQ. This CDR3 contains 16 residues. Trimming cost V 0 bases and J 4 bases; bases outside gene matches: 4. CDR3 DNA sequence: TGTGCCAGCAGCCAAGATCTGAGCGGGAGGTACAATGAGCAGTTCTTC. This codes for CASSQDLSGRYNEQFF.

This clone showed up just once. The rearrangement joins TRBV12-3 or TRBV12-4 to TRBJ2-7; D is undetermined. CDR3 size: 13 residues. V lost 1 base to trimming and J lost 0 bases, with 4 bases between them. The CDR3 spells CASSLDPSYEQYF. In DNA form, the CDR3 reads TGTGCCAGCAGTTTAGATCCCTCCTACGAGCAGTACTTC.

The J gene is TRBJ2-3, the V gene TRBV7-9; no firm D call. CDR3 length: 15 amino acids. Trimming took 1 base from V and 2 from J, leaving 10 bases between them. Germline V gene sequence: CDR1 SEHNR, CDR2 FQNEAQ (reference sequence). CDR3 in amino acids: CASSLDRPLTDTQYF. CDR3 DNA: TGTGCCAGCAGCTTAGACCGCCCCCTCACAGATACGCAGTATTTT.

This rearrangement joins TRBV10-3 to TRBJ1-2; D not resolved. Trimming took 2 bases from V and 6 from J, leaving 1 base between them. CDR3 length equals 10 residues. The germline gives CDR1 ENHRY, CDR2 SYGVKD. The CDR3 bases are TGTGCCATCAGTGAGAATGGCTACACCTTC. It encodes CAISENGYTF.

This chain links TRBV5-1 with TRBJ2-7, with a possible D match to TRBD1 (6 bases). Germline V gene data show CDR1 as SGHRS and CDR2 as YFSETQ. V dropped 0 bases and J dropped 1 base, with 8 bases sitting between them. The CDR3 is 14 amino acids. CDR3 bases: TGCGCCAGCAGCTTGGAACAGGGTTCCTACGAGCAGTACTTC. It translates to CASSLEQGSYEQYF.

The gene calls are TRBV7-8 and TRBJ2-5; 9 bases are shared with TRBD1. Germline V CDR1 and CDR2: SGHVS, FQNEAQ. J gave up 5 bases and V 5 bases, and 15 bases lay outside the gene matches. This CDR3 is 17 amino acids long. The CDR3 loop is CASSPENRGRGDETQYF. The CDR3 DNA reads as TGTGCCAGCAGCCCAGAAAACAGGGGGCGCGGCGATGAGACCCAGTACTTC.

This clone was counted once. The rearrangement links TRBV11-1 to TRBJ2-5; the match to TRBD1 covers 9 bases. Germline trimming cut 5 bases from V and 4 bases from J; bases unmatched to any gene: 2. The CDR3 spans 13 residues. The germline CDR1 and CDR2 sequences are SGHAT and FQDESV (reference sequence). The CDR3 DNA follows: TGTGCCAGCAGCCGGACAGGGGCAGAGACCCAGTACTTC. Encoded protein: CASSRTGAETQYF. Using reference TRBV11-1 and TRBJ2-5 for the parts outside the CDR3, the full variable domain is EAEVAQSPRYKITEKSQAVAFWCDPISGHATLYWYRQILGQGPELLVQFQDESVVDDSQLPKDRFSAERLKGVDSTLKIQPAELGDSAMYLCASSRTGAETQYFGPGTRLLVL.

V and J are TRBV5-6 and TRBJ2-7, with a weak D call TRBD1 (6 bases). There are 13 residues in the CDR3. Germline lookup yields CDR1 SGHDT and CDR2 YYEEEE. Trimming removed 4 bases from V and 0 bases from J, with 8 bases in between. The DNA of the CDR3 is TGTGCCAGCAGCGGGGACAACTCCTACGAGCAGTACTTC. As protein: CASSGDNSYEQYF.

This clone appeared once. This sequence joins TRBV20-1 and TRBJ1-2, with D unresolved. The CDR3 totals 11 residues. Germline assignment: CDR1 DFQATT and CDR2 SNEGSKA (reference sequence). V lost 6 bases to trimming and J lost 3 bases, with 8 bases between them. The CDR3 sequence is CSAREDYGYTF. The CDR3 region has the DNA TGCAGTGCCCGAGAAGACTATGGCTACACCTTC.

The CDR3 sequence is CASSDDRGGTGELFF. The CDR3 nucleotides read TGTGCCAGCAGCGACGACAGGGGCGGAACCGGGGAGCTGTTTTTT. The chain carries TRBV9 and TRBJ2-2; TRBD1 aligns across 8 bases. CDR3 length: 15 residues. The germline V gene has CDR1 SGDLS and CDR2 YYNGEE. The ends lost 3 bases at V and 5 bases at J; junction bases unmatched: 6.

V usage is TRBV9 and J usage is TRBJ2-5; D is ambiguous. This CDR3 is 14 amino acids long. The V end was cut by 0 bases, the J end by 0 bases, with 6 bases between. Germline CDR1 is SGDLS and CDR2 is YYNGEE. Written as DNA, the CDR3 is TGTGCCAGCAGCGTAGGGGCAGACCAAGAGACCCAGTACTTC. It translates to CASSVGADQETQYF.

V and J are TRBV2 and TRBJ2-1; 12 nucleotides agree with TRBD2. Trimming took 6 bases from V and 1 from J; bases not matched to a gene: 7. Germline CDR1 and CDR2: SNHLY and FYNNEI. This CDR3 is built from 17 residues. The CDR3 is CASRDRLAGVSYNEQFF. CDR3 DNA sequence: TGTGCCAGCAGGGACCGACTAGCGGGAGTGTCCTACAATGAGCAGTTCTTC.

This clone was found once. The chain employs TRBV10-2 and TRBJ2-3; D might be TRBD2 (6 bases). CDR3 size: 12 residues. Germline CDR1 reads WSHSY; CDR2 reads SAAADI. Between the trimmed V and J ends, which lost 8 bases and 4 bases, there was a span of 10 bases. CDR3 amino acids: CASRGGPDTQYF. The DNA of the CDR3 is TGCGCCAGCCGGGGAGGCCCAGATACGCAGTATTTT.

This clone came up once. The junction departs from germline at one end; a sequencing error may be responsible. V gene TRBV7-7 combines with J gene TRBJ2-2, with D hard to call. CDR3 length: 15 amino acids. Germline CDR1 reads SSHAT; CDR2 reads FNYEAQ (reference sequence). The CDR3 bases are TGTGCTAGCAGCTTAGATCAGGCGAACACCGGGGAGCTGTTTTTT. Protein: CASSLDQANTGELFF. Together with reference TRBV7-7 and TRBJ2-2, the CDR3 gives the full variable domain: GAGVSQSPRYKVTKRGQDVTLRCDPISSHATLYWYQQALGQGPEFLTYFNYEAQPDKSGLPSDRFSAERPEGSISTLTIQRTEQRDSAMYRCASSLDQANTGELFFGEGSRLTVL.

The V gene is TRBV12-5, the J gene TRBJ1-1, with TRBD1 identical over 8 bases. This CDR3 is 14 amino acids long. The V gene end was trimmed by 1 base and the J gene end by 5 bases; junction bases not matched to a gene: 3. CDR1 LGHNT and CDR2 FRNRAP come from the germline V gene. The CDR3 nucleotides read TGTGCTAGTGGTTTGGGGACAGGGAGGACTGAAGCTTTCTTT. Protein sequence: CASGLGTGRTEAFF.

The chain is built from TRBV25-1 and TRBJ1-6; D is undetermined. This CDR3 spans 14 amino acids. The V gene's germline CDR1 is MGHDK and CDR2 SYGVNS. Trimming removed 0 bases at V and 9 bases at J, with 9 bases between. DNA for the CDR3: TGTGCCAGCAGTGAATATTATGGGGTTTCACCCCTCCACTTT. Its translation is CASSEYYGVSPLHF.

In DNA, the CDR3 is TGTGCCAGCAGCCAAGGGACAGGGGGAACCTCCCTCCACTTT. This codes for CASSQGTGGTSLHF. The chain is built from TRBV5-6 and TRBJ1-6, with 11 bases aligning to TRBD1. V gave up 4 bases and J gave up 14 bases; unmatched junction bases: 8. The germline gives CDR1 SGHDT, CDR2 YYEEEE. CDR3 length equals 14 residues. The complete variable domain, with remaining parts taken from reference TRBV5-6 and TRBJ1-6, reads DAGVTQSPTHLIKTRGQQVTLRCSPKSGHDTVSWYQQALGQGPQFIFQYYEEEERQRGNFPDRFSGHQFPNYSSELNVNALLLGDSALYLCASSQGTGGTSLHFGNGTRLTVT.

The rearrangement links TRBV7-9 to TRBJ1-5, with D perhaps TRBD1 (5 bases). V lost 2 bases and J 5 bases, leaving 13 bases between the germline ends. This CDR3 spans 15 amino acids. Germline V CDR1 and CDR2: SEHNR, FQNEAQ (reference sequence). The CDR3: CASSLFRVGDQPQHF. The CDR3 DNA follows: TGTGCCAGCAGCTTATTCCGCGTGGGGGATCAGCCCCAGCATTTT.

The chain is built from TRBV2 and TRBJ2-5; no clear D. Trimming took off 4 bases at V and 1 base at J, with 1 base between the two ends. This CDR3 region has 11 residues. Germline V gives CDR1 SNHLY, CDR2 FYNNEI. Here the CDR3 reads CASSAQETQYF. The CDR3 DNA sequence: TGTGCCAGCAGTGCCCAAGAGACCCAGTACTTC.